The 27 T cell receptor beta chains below were found in one sample sequenced in a study of T-cell reconstitution after alpha-beta-depleted transplantation in children. Unique molecular identifiers were used in preparing the TCRbeta library. One entry per CDR3 protein results from TCRdb running MiXCR on the PCR reads. The table includes some 340,000 distinct CDR3 sequences, around a tenth detected once. The sample consisted of PBMCs from the stem cell graft donor, taken from the stem cell graft. These receptors originate from a human donor who donated a stem cell graft to a child with acute lymphoblastic leukemia.

This clonotype was detected only a few times. CDR3 amino acids: CSVASGSVNEQFF. The DNA of the CDR3 is TGCAGCGTTGCTAGCGGGAGTGTCAATGAGCAGTTCTTC. V is TRBV29-1 and J is TRBJ2-1; 10 bases agree with TRBD2. The CDR3 is 13 residues long. V trimming: 4 bases; J trimming: 6 bases; junction bases outside the gene matches: 3. Germline V gives CDR1 SQVTM, CDR2 ANQGSEA.

This clonotype has at least ten counts. DNA of the CDR3: TGCGCCAGCAGCCTCGGACAGGAAGGGGATACGCAGTATTTT. Translating gives CASSLGQEGDTQYF. This chain joins TRBV5-1 and TRBJ2-3; 7 bases map to TRBD1. Looked up from germline, CDR1 is SGHRS and CDR2 is YFSETQ. Trimming cost V 4 bases and J 6 bases; bases outside gene matches: 8. The CDR3 length is 14 residues.

This clonotype was seen a handful of times. The chain carries TRBV28 and TRBJ1-2; 9 bases map to TRBD1. Germline values: CDR1 MDHEN, CDR2 SYDVKM. Trimming at V came to 6 bases and at J to 4 bases, leaving 6 bases not matched to a gene. CDR3 length: 14 amino acids. DNA of the CDR3: TGTGCCAGCAGACAGGGGGCTCCTCTCTATGGCTACACCTTC. It specifies CASRQGAPLYGYTF.

The V and J genes are TRBV20-1 and TRBJ2-5; 8 bases are shared with TRBD2. The germline gives CDR1 DFQATT, CDR2 SNEGSKA (reference sequence). CDR3 size: 14 residues. CDR3 sequence reads: CSLNPGTSQETQYF. The CDR3 DNA reads TGCAGCCTCAATCCCGGGACTAGTCAAGAGACCCAGTACTTC.

This clonotype was seen ten or more times. The chain carries TRBV20-1 and TRBJ1-3, with D perhaps TRBD1 (6 bases). This CDR3 comprises 14 residues. Germline V gene data show CDR1 as DFQATT and CDR2 as SNEGSKA (reference sequence). Trimming took off 5 bases at V and 4 bases at J, with 15 bases between the two ends. CDR3 region: CSAERGAGGNTIYF. For the CDR3, the DNA is TGCAGTGCTGAACGGGGGGCTGGAGGAAACACCATATATTTT.

This clonotype was observed a few times. The chain recombines TRBV4-1 with TRBJ1-2; D perhaps matches TRBD1 (6 bases). The germline CDR1 and CDR2 sequences are MGHRA and YSYEKL. V was pared by 4 bases and J by 0 bases, with 12 bases between. CDR3 length: 15 residues. The CDR3 loop reads CASSPRTETNYGYTF. The CDR3, as DNA: TGCGCCAGCAGCCCTCGGACAGAGACTAACTATGGCTACACCTTC.

This chain joins TRBV20-1 and TRBJ2-1, with 8 bases matching TRBD2. With 5 bases clipped from V and 3 bases from J, the junction kept 6 bases outside the gene matches. The CDR3 covers 14 residues. The V gene's germline CDR1 is DFQATT and CDR2 SNEGSKA (reference sequence). This CDR3 reads CSAATSGYYNEQFF. CDR3 nucleotide sequence: TGCAGTGCTGCCACTAGCGGCTACTACAATGAGCAGTTCTTC.

The chain is built from TRBV4-2 and TRBJ1-3; TRBD1 might be the D (6 bases). The V end was cut by 2 bases, the J end by 6 bases, with 26 bases between. From germline, CDR1 is LGHNA and CDR2 YNFKEQ. The CDR3 is made up of 19 amino acids. The CDR3 bases are TGTGCCAGCAGCCAACGTAACCGGGACACCAACATGATGGAAAACACCATATATTTT. Translation: CASSQRNRDTNMMENTIYF.

This clonotype was observed a few times. V and J are TRBV7-9 and TRBJ2-1, with no clear D. Per the germline V gene, CDR1 is SEHNR and CDR2 is FQNEAQ (reference sequence). Trimming removed 1 base at V and 2 bases at J, with 6 bases between. CDR3 length equals 14 residues. CDR3: CASSLEVAYNEQFF. The CDR3, as DNA: TGTGCCAGCAGCTTAGAGGTTGCCTACAATGAGCAGTTCTTC.

This clonotype showed up many times. The CDR3 loop reads CSVPKLDTNYGYTF. CDR3 coding DNA: TGCAGCGTACCAAAGTTGGATACTAACTATGGCTACACCTTC. This chain links TRBV29-1 with TRBJ1-2; D is undetermined. The CDR3 runs to 14 residues. V dropped 6 bases and J dropped 0 bases, with 14 bases sitting between them. CDR1 and CDR2 from the germline V gene are SQVTM and ANQGSEA.

The sample holds one count of this clonotype. The junction and the germline gene differ at one end; a read error may be behind it. The rearrangement links TRBV9 to TRBJ1-2; no definite D call. Germline V gene lookup returns CDR1 SGDLS and CDR2 YYNGEE. This CDR3 is 11 amino acids long. The CDR3 nucleotides read TGTGGCAGCAGCAAATATTATGGCTACACCTTC. Its protein product is CGSSKYYGYTF. The full variable domain, its missing parts supplied by reference TRBV9 and TRBJ1-2, is DSGVTQTPKHLITATGQRVTLRCSPRSGDLSVYWYQQSLDQGLQFLIQYYNGEERAKGNILERFSAQQFPDLHSELNLSSLELGDSALYFCGSSKYYGYTFGSGTRLTVV.

This clonotype has just one count. The rearrangement links TRBV20-1 to TRBJ2-7; 8 bases agree with TRBD2. V shed 5 bases, J shed 0 bases, and the junction held 6 bases outside the gene matches. The CDR3 contains 14 residues. Germline V gives CDR1 DFQATT, CDR2 SNEGSKA (reference sequence). The CDR3 spells CSASERGSSYEQYF. As DNA, the CDR3 is TGCAGTGCTTCCGAGCGGGGGAGCTCCTACGAGCAGTACTTC.

The V call is TRBV6-2 or TRBV6-3, the J call TRBJ2-2, with 7 bases fitting TRBD2. The CDR3 length is 16 residues. Looked up from germline, CDR1 is MNHEY and CDR2 is SVGEGT. V dropped 4 bases and J dropped 0; count of bases not matched to a gene: 5. CDR3 sequence reads: CASSLRGLANTGELFF. CDR3 nucleotides: TGTGCCAGCAGTTTACGAGGACTAGCGAACACCGGGGAGCTGTTTTTT.

This clonotype was recorded a few times. The V and J genes are TRBV7-8 and TRBJ2-7; 10 bases map to TRBD2. The CDR3 runs to 17 residues. Germline V CDR1 and CDR2: SGHVS, FQNEAQ. Trimming removed 3 bases from V and 1 base from J; junction bases left unmatched: 9. The CDR3: CASSLEASGSWSYEQYF. DNA for the CDR3: TGTGCCAGCAGCTTGGAGGCTAGCGGGAGTTGGTCCTACGAGCAGTACTTC. The whole variable domain, remainder taken from reference TRBV7-8 and TRBJ2-7, is GAGVSQSPRYKVAKRGQDVALRCDPISGHVSLFWYQQALGQGPEFLTYFQNEAQLDKSGLPSDRFFAERPEGSVSTLKIQRTQQEDSAVYLCASSLEASGSWSYEQYFGPGTRLTVT.

This clonotype has at least ten counts. The V and J genes are TRBV5-5 and TRBJ2-5; D ambiguous. Germline V gene data show CDR1 as SGHKS and CDR2 as YYEKEE (reference sequence). The CDR3 extends over 14 amino acids. Trimming took off 4 bases at V and 5 bases at J, with 15 bases between the two ends. The CDR3 sequence: CASSPPAGSETQYF. CDR3 in DNA: TGTGCCAGCAGCCCCCCGGCTGGGTCGGAGACCCAGTACTTC.

This clonotype was found a few times. V is TRBV10-3 and J is TRBJ2-3; 7 bases map to TRBD1. The ends lost 3 bases at V and 2 bases at J; junction bases unmatched: 5. Germline V gives CDR1 ENHRY, CDR2 SYGVKD. CDR3 length: 15 residues. The DNA for the CDR3 is TGTGCCATCAGTGATCCGGGACAGCACACAGATACGCAGTATTTT. It encodes CAISDPGQHTDTQYF.

This clonotype was found a few times. The V and J genes are TRBV4-3 and TRBJ2-7; 7 nucleotides match TRBD2. The CDR3 totals 15 residues. Trimming at V came to 3 bases and at J to 0 bases, leaving 5 bases not matched to a gene. Looked up from germline, CDR1 is LGHNA and CDR2 is YSLEER. CDR3 region: CASSHSLADSYEQYF. In DNA, the CDR3 is TGCGCCAGCAGCCATTCTCTAGCGGACTCCTACGAGCAGTACTTC.

This clonotype was seen more than once but under ten times. The gene calls are TRBV12-3 or TRBV12-4 and TRBJ2-7; D gene unclear. The CDR3 sequence is 15 residues long. V was pared by 6 bases and J by 2 bases, with 17 bases between. The CDR3, as DNA: TGTGCCAGCAGCCACAGCTGGGTTTTAGCCTACGAGCAGTACTTC. Translating it yields CASSHSWVLAYEQYF.

This clonotype was recorded many times. The rearrangement joins TRBV7-6 to TRBJ1-1; D ambiguous. Per germline, CDR1 SGHVS and CDR2 FNYEAQ. Trimming pared 0 bases from V and 1 base from J, leaving 3 bases between. The CDR3 runs 13 residues. CDR3 sequence: CASSLARNTEAFF. The CDR3 DNA reads as TGTGCCAGCAGCTTAGCGAGGAACACTGAAGCTTTCTTT.

This clonotype occurred a few times. The CDR3 loop reads CASSPHHRGTTEAFF. In nucleotides, the CDR3 is TGTGCCAGCAGTCCCCACCACAGGGGAACCACTGAAGCTTTCTTT. The chain couples TRBV6-1 to TRBJ1-1, with 7 nucleotides matching TRBD1. The CDR3 contains 15 residues. The germline CDR1 and CDR2 sequences are MNHNS and SASEGT. The junction had 10 bases not matched to a gene; V was cut back by 5 bases and J by 4 bases.

The chain joins TRBV7-8 to TRBJ2-3; 13 bases align to TRBD2. The CDR3 consists of 18 residues. Germline CDR1 and CDR2: SGHVS and FQNEAQ. J was trimmed by 5 bases and V by 0 bases; bases with no gene match: 8. The CDR3 coding sequence is TGTGCCAGCAGCTTAGCGACAGGACTAGCGGGAGAGGGAGATACGCAGTATTTT. Protein product: CASSLATGLAGEGDTQYF.

This clonotype was seen a handful of times. The V call is TRBV20-1, the J call TRBJ2-7; possible D gene TRBD1, 5 bases. V was clipped by 0 bases and J by 0 bases, with 12 bases between them. Per the germline V gene, CDR1 is DFQATT and CDR2 is SNEGSKA (reference sequence). The CDR3 totals 15 residues. DNA of the CDR3: TGCAGTGCTAGAGATGGCAGGGCTAGCTCCTACGAGCAGTACTTC. Its protein is CSARDGRASSYEQYF.

This chain uses TRBV20-1 with TRBJ2-7, with no clear D. CDR1 and CDR2 (germline): DFQATT, SNEGSKA (reference sequence). V was trimmed by 4 bases and J by 2 bases, leaving 15 bases between them. There are 14 residues in the CDR3. The CDR3, as DNA: TGCAGTGCTACTAGACTCGGTTGGGCCTACGAGCAGTACTTC. This sequence encodes CSATRLGWAYEQYF.

This clonotype has only a few counts. In nucleotides, the CDR3 is TGTGCCAGCAGTTCTACAGGGGCTCGAAACACCATATATTTT. This sequence encodes CASSSTGARNTIYF. The genes are TRBV6-5 and TRBJ1-3, with 7 bases that match TRBD1. With V trimmed by 4 bases and J by 5 bases, 5 bases remained unmatched. The CDR3 is made up of 14 amino acids. CDR1 is MNHEY, CDR2 SVGAGI, per germline.

The chain recombines TRBV28 with TRBJ2-1; D gene unclear. Trimming stripped 1 base from V and 2 bases from J, with 6 bases between. CDR1 MDHEN and CDR2 SYDVKM come from the germline V gene. The CDR3 spans 14 residues. This CDR3 is CASSLFGTYNEQFF. In DNA form, the CDR3 reads TGTGCCAGCAGTTTATTCGGAACCTACAATGAGCAGTTCTTC.

The chain uses TRBV4-2 and TRBJ2-2; tentative D call: TRBD1 (6 bases). Germline values: CDR1 LGHNA, CDR2 YNFKEQ. Trimming stripped 6 bases from V and 3 bases from J, with 14 bases between. The CDR3 extends over 15 amino acids. The CDR3 DNA sequence: TGTGCCAGCAGGAGAGGGGGAGTAGACACCGGGGAGCTGTTTTTT. Translating it yields CASRRGGVDTGELFF.

This clonotype was seen at least ten times. V is TRBV7-9 and J is TRBJ2-7, with 7 bases aligning to TRBD2. This CDR3 spans 17 amino acids. The V and J ends lost 2 bases and 0 bases, in that order; junction bases with no gene match: 10. Looked up from germline, CDR1 is SEHNR and CDR2 is FQNEAQ (reference sequence). The CDR3 reads CASSLSGAGVNSYEQYF. CDR3 coding DNA: TGTGCCAGCAGCTTAAGCGGGGCAGGCGTCAACTCCTACGAGCAGTACTTC.